The clone carrying this T cell receptor beta chain showed up just once. Its antigen is undetermined. Germline V CDR1 and CDR2: SGHTA, FQGNSA. The CDR3 length is 14 residues. V was pared by 3 bases and J by 6 bases, with 3 bases of the junction left unmatched. This entry belongs to a study of T cell responses to AZD1222 COVID-19 vaccine. In the study overall: Timing groups of about 4 and about 12 weeks for second doses were pooled. Study-level results: Among those given AZD1222, only six were seropositive at baseline. Females made up more of the donors, who were largely white British, and clonal diversity may have come out too low. Of spike-specific TCRs, nearly half reportedly target regions left unmutated in variants.

Data came from immunoSEQ multiplex PCR; TCRdb stores just in-frame clones and leaves some out. Of more than 110,000 clones in the sample, 75% to 90% were seen once. This TCR derives from an adult in good health. The rearrangement uses TRBV7-2 and TRBJ2-1; 9 bases fit TRBD2. The sample here was peripheral blood, taken on day 0 of AZD1222 vaccination. CDR3 in DNA: TGTGCCAGCAGCTTTGGCGGGGGGGCCAATGAGCAGTTCTTC. Protein sequence: CASSFGGGANEQFF.